This T cell receptor (beta chain) comes out of a study of cytomegalovirus exposure and HLA in healthy donors. Whole-study context: A data release that came early held 75 million to 85 million unique TCRs from HLA-typed donors.

The PCR made use of 60 Vbeta and 13 Jbeta primers. TCRdb keeps only in-frame clones here, not all; method: immunoSEQ multiplex PCR. The data hold fewer than 150,000 clones, with 85% observed a single time. V was clipped by 1 base and J by 5 bases, with 11 bases between them. The length of the CDR3 is 14 residues. Looked up from germline, CDR1 is SEHNR and CDR2 is FQNEAQ (reference sequence). The chain recombines TRBV7-9 with TRBJ1-1; possible D gene TRBD1, 6 bases. The sample taken for sequencing was PBMCs. This sequence was found in a woman in her thirties in good health and CMV-seropositive. DNA for the CDR3: TGTGCCAGCAGCTTAGAAGGGGGAGGGACTGAAGCTTTCTTT. The encoded protein is CASSLEGGGTEAFF.